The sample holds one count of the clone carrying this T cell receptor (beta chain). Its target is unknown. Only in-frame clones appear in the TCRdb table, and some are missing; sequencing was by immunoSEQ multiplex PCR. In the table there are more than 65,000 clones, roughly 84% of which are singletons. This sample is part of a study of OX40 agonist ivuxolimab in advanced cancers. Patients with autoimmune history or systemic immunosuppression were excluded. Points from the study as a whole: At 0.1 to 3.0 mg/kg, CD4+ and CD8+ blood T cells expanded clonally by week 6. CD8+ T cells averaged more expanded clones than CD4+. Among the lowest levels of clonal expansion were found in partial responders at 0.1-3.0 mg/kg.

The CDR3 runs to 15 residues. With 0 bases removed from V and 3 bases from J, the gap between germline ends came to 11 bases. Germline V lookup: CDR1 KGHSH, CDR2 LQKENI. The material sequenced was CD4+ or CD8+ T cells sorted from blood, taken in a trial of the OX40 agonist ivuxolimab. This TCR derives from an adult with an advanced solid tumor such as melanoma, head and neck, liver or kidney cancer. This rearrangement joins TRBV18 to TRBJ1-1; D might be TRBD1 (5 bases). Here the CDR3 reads CASSPPVGVDTEAFF. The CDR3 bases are TGTGCCAGCTCACCACCGGTGGGGGTGGACACTGAAGCTTTCTTT.